The rows below give T cell receptor beta chains drawn from one sample of a study of T-cell reconstitution after alpha-beta-depleted transplantation in children. TCRdb re-analysed the PCR reads in MiXCR, keeping a single row per CDR3 protein. The sample has some 300,000 distinct CDR3 sequences, approximately 7.3% seen once. The sequencing used peripheral blood, collected 360 days after TCRalphabeta/CD19-depleted stem cell transplant. The receptors were gathered from a female patient aged 2-9 years who had a stem cell transplant for Fanconi anemia, so the T cells may come from the graft donor. Both conserved end residues are part of each CDR3. The order of the fields is V gene, clone size, J gene, D gene, CDR3 length, CDR3 DNA, CDR3 protein. D genes are given only for firm matches. Some rows have no size entry. The others give once, few or many, or a class for an expanded clone.

v_gene: TRBV29-1; abundance: many; j_gene: TRBJ2-7; d_gene: TRBD2; len: 12; CDR3nt: TGCAGCGTTCTAGCGGAGGCTCCCGAGCAGTACTTC; CDR3aa: CSVLAEAPEQYF
v_gene: TRBV5-6; abundance: many; j_gene: TRBJ2-7; d_gene: TRBD1; len: 15; CDR3nt: TGTGCCAGCAGCTTACCAGGGACAGGCTTCCTTGAGCAGTACTTC; CDR3aa: CASSLPGTGFLEQYF
v_gene: TRBV9; abundance: few; j_gene: TRBJ2-1; d_gene: TRBD2; len: 15; CDR3nt: TGTGCCAGCAGCGTCTGGGCTAGCGGAAGTGATGAGCAGTTCTTC; CDR3aa: CASSVWASGSDEQFF
v_gene: TRBV5-1; abundance: many; j_gene: TRBJ1-1; d_gene: .; len: 13; CDR3nt: TGCGCCAGCAGCTCGGAAGTGCAATCTGAAGCTTTCTTT; CDR3aa: CASSSEVQSEAFF
v_gene: TRBV28; abundance: .; j_gene: TRBJ1-1; d_gene: .; len: 16; CDR3nt: TGTGCCAGCAGTTTAAGACGGACAGTTTTGAACACTGAAGCTTTCTTT; CDR3aa: CASSLRRTVLNTEAFF
v_gene: TRBV5-1; abundance: .; j_gene: TRBJ1-5; d_gene: TRBD1; len: 13; CDR3nt: TGCGCCAGCAGTCCAGACAGGGGGCCTCCCCAGCATTTT; CDR3aa: CASSPDRGPPQHF
v_gene: TRBV5-6; abundance: few; j_gene: TRBJ1-1; d_gene: .; len: 11; CDR3nt: TGTGCCAGTCTTTTTATGGGTGAAGCTTTCTTT; CDR3aa: CASLFMGEAFF
v_gene: TRBV2; abundance: few; j_gene: TRBJ1-5; d_gene: .; len: 11; CDR3nt: TGTGCCAGCCGCCCGAATCAGCCCCAGCATTTT; CDR3aa: CASRPNQPQHF
v_gene: TRBV14; abundance: many; j_gene: TRBJ2-7; d_gene: .; len: 17; CDR3nt: TGTGCCAGCAGCCAAGTTCAGGGGTCCCGTCCGTTCGGCGAGCAGTACTTC; CDR3aa: CASSQVQGSRPFGEQYF
v_gene: TRBV20-1; abundance: many; j_gene: TRBJ2-3; d_gene: .; len: 14; CDR3nt: TGCAGTGCTAGGGGCGGGTCTGGCACAGATACGCAGTATTTT; CDR3aa: CSARGGSGTDTQYF
v_gene: TRBV12-3/TRBV12-4; abundance: many; j_gene: TRBJ1-2; d_gene: .; len: 12; CDR3nt: TGTGCCAGCAGTTTAGCCCTAAACTTCTACACCTTC; CDR3aa: CASSLALNFYTF
v_gene: TRBV27; abundance: .; j_gene: TRBJ1-5; d_gene: .; len: 16; CDR3nt: TGTGCCAGCAGTTTAGAATACGGGAGATATAATCAGCCCCAGCATTTT; CDR3aa: CASSLEYGRYNQPQHF
v_gene: TRBV20-1; abundance: many; j_gene: TRBJ2-7; d_gene: TRBD1; len: 12; CDR3nt: TGCAGTGCCTGGGACAGGGAATACGAGCAGTACTTC; CDR3aa: CSAWDREYEQYF
v_gene: TRBV28; abundance: few; j_gene: TRBJ2-4; d_gene: TRBD1; len: 14; CDR3nt: TGTGCCAGCAGTTTGACAGGGGGGTCAAACATTCAGTACTTC; CDR3aa: CASSLTGGSNIQYF
v_gene: TRBV28; abundance: many; j_gene: TRBJ2-5; d_gene: .; len: 12; CDR3nt: TGTGCCAGCAGATCGGGACAAGAGACCCAGTACTTC; CDR3aa: CASRSGQETQYF
v_gene: TRBV6-5; abundance: many; j_gene: TRBJ2-3; d_gene: .; len: 14; CDR3nt: TGTGCCAGCAGTTATATCAGACGCACAGATACGCAGTATTTT; CDR3aa: CASSYIRRTDTQYF
v_gene: TRBV7-8; abundance: .; j_gene: TRBJ2-1; d_gene: .; len: 17; CDR3nt: TGTGCCAGCAGCTTAGCTCATCCGCGGGGGCCCTACAATGAGCAGTTCTTC; CDR3aa: CASSLAHPRGPYNEQFF
v_gene: TRBV7-9; abundance: many; j_gene: TRBJ2-2; d_gene: .; len: 15; CDR3nt: TGTGCCAGCAGCTCCCCAGGCGGTGGCACCGGGGAGCTGTTTTTT; CDR3aa: CASSSPGGGTGELFF
v_gene: TRBV12-3/TRBV12-4; abundance: many; j_gene: TRBJ1-2; d_gene: .; len: 15; CDR3nt: TGTGCCAGCAGTCATGGGTCTACCCGGGGGTATGGCTACACCTTC; CDR3aa: CASSHGSTRGYGYTF
v_gene: TRBV20-1; abundance: many; j_gene: TRBJ1-1; d_gene: .; len: 11; CDR3nt: TGCAGTGCTAAGGCGGGGGGCACGGCTTTCTTT; CDR3aa: CSAKAGGTAFF
v_gene: TRBV20-1; abundance: many; j_gene: TRBJ1-2; d_gene: .; len: 14; CDR3nt: TGCAGTGCCCAAAGATGGGACACTAACTATGGCTACACCTTC; CDR3aa: CSAQRWDTNYGYTF
v_gene: TRBV4-1; abundance: few; j_gene: TRBJ2-7; d_gene: .; len: 14; CDR3nt: TGCGCCAGCAGCCAAGTAGGCAGCCCTTACGAGCAGTACTTC; CDR3aa: CASSQVGSPYEQYF
v_gene: TRBV20-1; abundance: many; j_gene: TRBJ2-5; d_gene: .; len: 14; CDR3nt: TGCAGTGCTAGGAGGGACGATCTATCTTGGACCCAGTACTTC; CDR3aa: CSARRDDLSWTQYF
v_gene: TRBV5-1; abundance: many; j_gene: TRBJ2-1; d_gene: .; len: 19; CDR3nt: TGCGCCAGCAGGGACCGCGGGGGCCTATTCACAAGCTCCTACAATGAGCAGTTCTTC; CDR3aa: CASRDRGGLFTSSYNEQFF
v_gene: TRBV28; abundance: .; j_gene: TRBJ2-3; d_gene: .; len: 14; CDR3nt: TGTGCCAGCAGTTTCCGTACTAGCTATGATACGCAGTATTTT; CDR3aa: CASSFRTSYDTQYF
v_gene: TRBV5-1; abundance: many; j_gene: TRBJ2-3; d_gene: .; len: 13; CDR3nt: TGCGCCAGCAGTCAAGGGGCAGCAGATACGCAGTATTTT; CDR3aa: CASSQGAADTQYF
v_gene: TRBV5-1; abundance: many; j_gene: TRBJ2-7; d_gene: .; len: 14; CDR3nt: TGCGCCAGCAGCTTGGTCACTCGAACCTACGAGCAGTACTTC; CDR3aa: CASSLVTRTYEQYF
v_gene: TRBV12-3/TRBV12-4; abundance: many; j_gene: TRBJ2-1; d_gene: .; len: 13; CDR3nt: TGTGCCAGCAGTCCGCCCGGGGGGCCTGAGCAGTTCTTC; CDR3aa: CASSPPGGPEQFF
v_gene: TRBV7-2; abundance: few; j_gene: TRBJ2-3; d_gene: TRBD2; len: 16; CDR3nt: TGTGCCAGCAGCTTATCCCTAGCGGGGGGCACAGATACGCAGTATTTT; CDR3aa: CASSLSLAGGTDTQYF
v_gene: TRBV6-5; abundance: many; j_gene: TRBJ1-2; d_gene: TRBD1; len: 14; CDR3nt: TGTGCCAGCAGTTACGGTACAGGGGCATATGGCTACACCTTC; CDR3aa: CASSYGTGAYGYTF
v_gene: TRBV7-8; abundance: many; j_gene: TRBJ2-3; d_gene: .; len: 19; CDR3nt: TGTGCCAGCAGCCATAGCCCTTTGCGAACGGACACTAGCACAGATACGCAGTATTTT; CDR3aa: CASSHSPLRTDTSTDTQYF
v_gene: TRBV24-1; abundance: .; j_gene: TRBJ2-5; d_gene: .; len: 15; CDR3nt: TGTGCCACCAGTGATTTTCCCGACAGCCGGGAGACCCAGTACTTC; CDR3aa: CATSDFPDSRETQYF
v_gene: TRBV19; abundance: .; j_gene: TRBJ2-3; d_gene: .; len: 13; CDR3nt: TGTGCCAGTAGTACCATAGCGTTAGATACGCAGTATTTT; CDR3aa: CASSTIALDTQYF
v_gene: TRBV6-5; abundance: many; j_gene: TRBJ2-1; d_gene: TRBD2; len: 15; CDR3nt: TGTGCCAGCAGTTACCTAGCGGGGGGGCCAGGTGAGCAGTTCTTC; CDR3aa: CASSYLAGGPGEQFF
v_gene: TRBV5-1; abundance: many; j_gene: TRBJ2-2; d_gene: .; len: 16; CDR3nt: TGCGCCAGCAGCGGTACCGCGGGACTTAATACCGGGGAGCTGTTTTTT; CDR3aa: CASSGTAGLNTGELFF
v_gene: TRBV9; abundance: few; j_gene: TRBJ2-7; d_gene: .; len: 15; CDR3nt: TGTGCCAGCAGCGTAGGGCCCCAACTAGTCTACGAGCAGTACTTC; CDR3aa: CASSVGPQLVYEQYF
v_gene: TRBV5-5; abundance: .; j_gene: TRBJ1-1; d_gene: TRBD1; len: 11; CDR3nt: TGTGCCAGCAGCTGGGACAGTGAAGCTTTCTTT; CDR3aa: CASSWDSEAFF
v_gene: TRBV28; abundance: many; j_gene: TRBJ1-1; d_gene: TRBD1; len: 15; CDR3nt: TGTGCCAGCAGTCCAGACTGGTCAGGGGGCACTGAAGCTTTCTTT; CDR3aa: CASSPDWSGGTEAFF
v_gene: TRBV5-5; abundance: many; j_gene: TRBJ2-5; d_gene: .; len: 13; CDR3nt: TGTGCCAGCAGCTTTGGGCCACAAGAGACCCAGTACTTC; CDR3aa: CASSFGPQETQYF
v_gene: TRBV11-2; abundance: many; j_gene: TRBJ2-7; d_gene: TRBD1; len: 15; CDR3nt: TGTGCCAGCAGCTTAGGGACAGGGATATCCTACGAGCAGTACTTC; CDR3aa: CASSLGTGISYEQYF
v_gene: TRBV28; abundance: many; j_gene: TRBJ1-2; d_gene: .; len: 13; CDR3nt: TGTGCCAGCAGTTCTGGCAGGATCTATGGCTACACCTTC; CDR3aa: CASSSGRIYGYTF
v_gene: TRBV5-1; abundance: many; j_gene: TRBJ2-3; d_gene: TRBD2; len: 16; CDR3nt: TGCGCCAGCAGCCTACTAGCGGGAGGGAGCACAGATACGCAGTATTTT; CDR3aa: CASSLLAGGSTDTQYF
v_gene: TRBV11-3; abundance: .; j_gene: TRBJ2-1; d_gene: TRBD2; len: 15; CDR3nt: TGTGCCAGCAGCTTACGCGGGGGGCCATGGAATGAGCAGTTCTTC; CDR3aa: CASSLRGGPWNEQFF
v_gene: TRBV2; abundance: many; j_gene: TRBJ2-2; d_gene: TRBD2; len: 18; CDR3nt: TGTGCCACCACGGCTACGGGACTAGCGGGAGTGAACACCGGGGAGCTGTTTTTT; CDR3aa: CATTATGLAGVNTGELFF
v_gene: TRBV6-2/TRBV6-3; abundance: few; j_gene: TRBJ1-6; d_gene: TRBD1; len: 17; CDR3nt: TGTGCCAGCAGTTCGCCCGGGACAGGAATTAATAATTCACCCCTCCACTTT; CDR3aa: CASSSPGTGINNSPLHF
v_gene: TRBV5-1; abundance: .; j_gene: TRBJ1-6; d_gene: TRBD1; len: 15; CDR3nt: TGCGCCAGCAGCTTGGTAAGGCAGGGGGCTTCACCCCTCCACTTT; CDR3aa: CASSLVRQGASPLHF
v_gene: TRBV27; abundance: few; j_gene: TRBJ2-7; d_gene: TRBD1; len: 13; CDR3nt: TGTGCCAGCCGGGGACAGGGGTCGGTCGAGCAGTACTTC; CDR3aa: CASRGQGSVEQYF
v_gene: TRBV7-2; abundance: few; j_gene: TRBJ2-7; d_gene: .; len: 16; CDR3nt: TGTGCCAGCACACCCAGGGGGGGCACCCACACCTACGAGCAGTACTTC; CDR3aa: CASTPRGGTHTYEQYF
v_gene: TRBV28; abundance: .; j_gene: TRBJ1-5; d_gene: .; len: 14; CDR3nt: TGTGCCGGGGCACAGGGTACTTTGAGTCAGCCCCAGCATTTT; CDR3aa: CAGAQGTLSQPQHF
v_gene: TRBV15; abundance: many; j_gene: TRBJ2-2; d_gene: .; len: 14; CDR3nt: TGTGCCACCAGCACCAGGGCGACGGTCGGGGAGCTGTTTTTT; CDR3aa: CATSTRATVGELFF
v_gene: TRBV28; abundance: few; j_gene: TRBJ2-7; d_gene: .; len: 15; CDR3nt: TGTGCCAGCAGCTCCCTGGGAGGGAGGGGGTACGAGCTGTACTTC; CDR3aa: CASSSLGGRGYELYF
v_gene: TRBV5-1; abundance: many; j_gene: TRBJ2-1; d_gene: TRBD2; len: 15; CDR3nt: TGCGCCAGCAGCTCGACTAGCGGGATCTACAATGAGCAGTTCTTC; CDR3aa: CASSSTSGIYNEQFF